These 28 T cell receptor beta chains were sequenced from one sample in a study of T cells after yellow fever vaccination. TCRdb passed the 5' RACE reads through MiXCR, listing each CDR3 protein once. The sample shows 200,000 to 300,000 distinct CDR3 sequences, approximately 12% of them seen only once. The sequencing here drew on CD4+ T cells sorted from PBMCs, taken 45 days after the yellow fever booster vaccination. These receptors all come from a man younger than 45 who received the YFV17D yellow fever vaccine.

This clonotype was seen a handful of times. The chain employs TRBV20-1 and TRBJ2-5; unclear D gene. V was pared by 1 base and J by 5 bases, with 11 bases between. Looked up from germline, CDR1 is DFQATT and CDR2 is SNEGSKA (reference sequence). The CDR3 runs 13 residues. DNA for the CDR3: TGCAGTGCTAGAGGGTCGCCAGGCGAGACCCAGTACTTC. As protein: CSARGSPGETQYF.

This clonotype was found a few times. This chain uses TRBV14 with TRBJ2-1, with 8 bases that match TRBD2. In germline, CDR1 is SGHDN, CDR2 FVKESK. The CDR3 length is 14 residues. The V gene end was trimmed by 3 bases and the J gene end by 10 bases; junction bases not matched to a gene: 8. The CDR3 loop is CASSHFGRGGEQFF. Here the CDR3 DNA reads TGTGCCAGCAGCCACTTCGGTCGGGGGGGAGAGCAGTTCTTC. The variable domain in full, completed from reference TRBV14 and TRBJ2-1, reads EAGVTQFPSHSVIEKGQTVTLRCDPISGHDNLYWYRRVMGKEIKFLLHFVKESKQDESGMPNNRFLAERTGGTYSTLKVQPAELEDSGVYFCASSHFGRGGEQFFGPGTRLTVL.

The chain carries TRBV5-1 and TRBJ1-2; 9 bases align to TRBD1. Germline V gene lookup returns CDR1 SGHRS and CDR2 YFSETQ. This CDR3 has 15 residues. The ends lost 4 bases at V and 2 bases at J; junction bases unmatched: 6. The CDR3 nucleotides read TGCGCCAGCAGCCTGACCGGGACAGGGAACTATGGCTACACCTTC. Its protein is CASSLTGTGNYGYTF.

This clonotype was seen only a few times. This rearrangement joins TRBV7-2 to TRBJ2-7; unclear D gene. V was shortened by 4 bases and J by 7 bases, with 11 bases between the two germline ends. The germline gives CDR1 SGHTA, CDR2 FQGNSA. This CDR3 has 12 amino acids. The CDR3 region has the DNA TGTGCCAGCAGCTCCGCGTCGCAGGAGCAGTACTTC. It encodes CASSSASQEQYF.

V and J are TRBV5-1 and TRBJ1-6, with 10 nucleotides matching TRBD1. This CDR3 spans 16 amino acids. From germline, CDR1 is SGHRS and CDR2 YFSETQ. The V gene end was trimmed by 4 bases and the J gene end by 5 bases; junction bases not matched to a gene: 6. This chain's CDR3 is CASSLGTGDNNSPLHF. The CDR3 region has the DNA TGCGCCAGCAGCCTGGGGACAGGGGATAATAATTCACCCCTCCACTTT.

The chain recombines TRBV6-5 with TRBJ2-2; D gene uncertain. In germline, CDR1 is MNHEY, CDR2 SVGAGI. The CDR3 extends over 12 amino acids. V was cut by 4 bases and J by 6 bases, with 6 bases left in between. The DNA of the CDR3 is TGTGCCAGCAGTTCTATCGCCGGGGAGCTGTTTTTT. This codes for CASSSIAGELFF.

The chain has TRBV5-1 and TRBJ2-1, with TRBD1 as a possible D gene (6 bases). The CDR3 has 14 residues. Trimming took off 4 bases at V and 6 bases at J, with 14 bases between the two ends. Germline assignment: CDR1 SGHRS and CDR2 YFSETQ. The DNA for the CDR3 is TGCGCCAGCAGCATTGGGGGCAGGGGCAATGAGCAGTTCTTC. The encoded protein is CASSIGGRGNEQFF.

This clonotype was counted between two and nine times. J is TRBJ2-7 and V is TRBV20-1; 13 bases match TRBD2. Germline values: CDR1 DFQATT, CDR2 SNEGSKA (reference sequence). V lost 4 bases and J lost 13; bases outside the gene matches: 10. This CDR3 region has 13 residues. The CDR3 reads CSATTGTSGMGYF. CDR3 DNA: TGCAGTGCTACTACCGGGACTAGCGGGATGGGCTACTTC.

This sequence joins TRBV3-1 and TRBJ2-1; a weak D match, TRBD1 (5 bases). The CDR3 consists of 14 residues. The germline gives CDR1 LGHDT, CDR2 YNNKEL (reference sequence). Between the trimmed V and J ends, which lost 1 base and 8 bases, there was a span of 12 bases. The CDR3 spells CASSQGTTVDEQFF. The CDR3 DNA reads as TGTGCCAGCAGCCAAGGGACAACCGTCGATGAGCAGTTCTTC.

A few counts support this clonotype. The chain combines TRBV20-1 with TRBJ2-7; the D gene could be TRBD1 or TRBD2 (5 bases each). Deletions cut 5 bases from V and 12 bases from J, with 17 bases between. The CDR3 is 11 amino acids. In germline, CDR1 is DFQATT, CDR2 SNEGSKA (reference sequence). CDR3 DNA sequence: TGCAGTGCTGAGCGGCAGGGATGGATGTACTTC. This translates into CSAERQGWMYF.

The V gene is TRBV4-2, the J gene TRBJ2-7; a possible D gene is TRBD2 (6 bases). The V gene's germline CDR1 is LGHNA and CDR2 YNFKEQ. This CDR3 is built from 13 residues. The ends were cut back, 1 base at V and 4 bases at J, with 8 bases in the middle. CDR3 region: CASSQAGRYEQYF. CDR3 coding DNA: TGTGCCAGCAGCCAAGCGGGGAGGTACGAGCAGTACTTC.

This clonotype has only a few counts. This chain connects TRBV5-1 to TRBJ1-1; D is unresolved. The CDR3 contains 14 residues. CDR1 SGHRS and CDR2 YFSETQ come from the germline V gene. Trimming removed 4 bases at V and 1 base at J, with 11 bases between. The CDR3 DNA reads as TGCGCCAGCAGCGAGGACGGCTGGAACACTGAAGCTTTCTTT. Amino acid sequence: CASSEDGWNTEAFF.

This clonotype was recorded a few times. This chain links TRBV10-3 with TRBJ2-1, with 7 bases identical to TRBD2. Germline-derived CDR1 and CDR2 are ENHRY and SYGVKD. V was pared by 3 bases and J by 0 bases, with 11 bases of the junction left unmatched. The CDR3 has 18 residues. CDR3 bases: TGTGCCATCAGTGACGCGGGGAGGGCCCCGGACTCCTACAATGAGCAGTTCTTC. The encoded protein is CAISDAGRAPDSYNEQFF.

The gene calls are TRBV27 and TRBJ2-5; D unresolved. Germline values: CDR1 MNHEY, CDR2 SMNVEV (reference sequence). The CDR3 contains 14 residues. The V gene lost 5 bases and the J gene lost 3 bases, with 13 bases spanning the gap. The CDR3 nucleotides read TGTGCCAGCAGTAGAAACGGGCCTGAAGAGACCCAGTACTTC. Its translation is CASSRNGPEETQYF.

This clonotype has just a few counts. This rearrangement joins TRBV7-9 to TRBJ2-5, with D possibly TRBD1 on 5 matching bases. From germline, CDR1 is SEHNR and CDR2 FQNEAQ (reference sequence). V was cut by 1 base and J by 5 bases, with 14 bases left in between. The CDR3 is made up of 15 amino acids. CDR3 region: CASSLEGSMGETQYF. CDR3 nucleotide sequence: TGTGCCAGCAGCTTAGAGGGGTCAATGGGGGAGACCCAGTACTTC.

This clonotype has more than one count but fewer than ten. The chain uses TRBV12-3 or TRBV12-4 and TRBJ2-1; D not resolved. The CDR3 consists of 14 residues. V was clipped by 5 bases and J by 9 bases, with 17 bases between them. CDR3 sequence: CASSPTAGLSEQFF. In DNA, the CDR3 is TGTGCCAGCAGTCCGACCGCAGGTCTCAGTGAGCAGTTCTTC.

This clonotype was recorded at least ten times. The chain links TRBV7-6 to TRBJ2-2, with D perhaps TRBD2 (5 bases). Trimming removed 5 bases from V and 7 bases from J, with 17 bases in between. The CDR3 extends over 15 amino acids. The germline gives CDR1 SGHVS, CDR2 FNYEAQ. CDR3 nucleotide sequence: TGTGCCAGCAGCCCCTTCGGGGTCGAGCGCGGGGAGCTGTTTTTT. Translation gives CASSPFGVERGELFF.

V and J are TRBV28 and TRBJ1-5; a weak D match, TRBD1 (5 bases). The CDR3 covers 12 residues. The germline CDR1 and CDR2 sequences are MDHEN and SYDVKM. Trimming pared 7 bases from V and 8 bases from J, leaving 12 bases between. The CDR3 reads CASIHGREPQHF. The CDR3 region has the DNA TGTGCCAGCATTCACGGCAGGGAGCCCCAGCATTTT. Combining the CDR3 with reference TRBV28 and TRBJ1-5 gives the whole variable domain DVKVTQSSRYLVKRTGEKVFLECVQDMDHENMFWYRQDPGLGLRLIYFSYDVKMKEKGDIPEGYSVSREKKERFSLILESASTNQTSMYLCASIHGREPQHFGDGTRLSIL.

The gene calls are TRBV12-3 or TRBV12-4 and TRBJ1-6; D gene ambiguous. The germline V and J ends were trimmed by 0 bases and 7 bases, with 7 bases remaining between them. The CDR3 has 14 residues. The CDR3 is CASSLAPGNSPLHF. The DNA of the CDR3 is TGTGCCAGCAGTTTAGCCCCGGGGAATTCACCCCTCCACTTT.

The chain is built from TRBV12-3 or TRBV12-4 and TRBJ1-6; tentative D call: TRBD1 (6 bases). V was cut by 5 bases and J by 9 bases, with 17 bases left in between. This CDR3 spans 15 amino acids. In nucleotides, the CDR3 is TGTGCCAGCAGTCTAAGGTTCGGGGGCAGTTCACCCCTCCACTTT. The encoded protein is CASSLRFGGSSPLHF.

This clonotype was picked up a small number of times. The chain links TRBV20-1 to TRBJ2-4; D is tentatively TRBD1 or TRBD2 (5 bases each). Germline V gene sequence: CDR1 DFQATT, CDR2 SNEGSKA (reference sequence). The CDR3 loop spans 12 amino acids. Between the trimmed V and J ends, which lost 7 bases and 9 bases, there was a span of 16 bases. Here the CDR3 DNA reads TGCAGTGGTCGAGGGGCCGGAGGCATTCAGTACTTC. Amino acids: CSGRGAGGIQYF.

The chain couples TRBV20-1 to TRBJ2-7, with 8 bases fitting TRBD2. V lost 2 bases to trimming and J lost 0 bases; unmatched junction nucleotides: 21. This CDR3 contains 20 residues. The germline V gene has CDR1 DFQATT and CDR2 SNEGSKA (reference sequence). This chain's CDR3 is CSARISSGPGPLSSSYEQYF. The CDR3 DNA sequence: TGCAGTGCTAGAATTTCTAGCGGGCCGGGCCCCCTCTCTTCCTCCTACGAGCAGTACTTC.

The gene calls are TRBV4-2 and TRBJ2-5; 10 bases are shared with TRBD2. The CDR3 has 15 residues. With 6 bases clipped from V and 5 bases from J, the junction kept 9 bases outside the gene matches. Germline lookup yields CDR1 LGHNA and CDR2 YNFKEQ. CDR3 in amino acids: CASRRLAGEEETQYF. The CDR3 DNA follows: TGTGCCAGCAGACGACTAGCGGGTGAAGAGGAGACCCAGTACTTC.

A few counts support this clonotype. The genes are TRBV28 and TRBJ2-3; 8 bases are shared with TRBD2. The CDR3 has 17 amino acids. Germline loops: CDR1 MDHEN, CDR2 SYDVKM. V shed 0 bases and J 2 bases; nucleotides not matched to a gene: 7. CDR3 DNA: TGTGCCAGCAGTTTATGGGGACTAGAATACAACACAGATACGCAGTATTTT. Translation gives CASSLWGLEYNTDTQYF.

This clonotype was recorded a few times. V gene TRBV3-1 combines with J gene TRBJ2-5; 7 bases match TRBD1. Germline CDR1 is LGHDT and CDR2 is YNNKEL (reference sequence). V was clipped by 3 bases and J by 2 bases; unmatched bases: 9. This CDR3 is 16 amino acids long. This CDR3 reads CASSHGRGRLQETQYF. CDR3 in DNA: TGTGCCAGCAGCCACGGCAGGGGGAGATTACAAGAGACCCAGTACTTC.

In DNA, the CDR3 is TGCAGTGCTAGCCCCATTTCTGGGGCCAACGTCCTGACTTTC. Translated, it gives CSASPISGANVLTF. The J gene is TRBJ2-6, the V gene TRBV20-1; D gene uncertain. With 3 bases removed from V and 1 base from J, the gap between germline ends came to 7 bases. The CDR3 length is 14 residues. CDR1 and CDR2 from the germline V gene are DFQATT and SNEGSKA (reference sequence).

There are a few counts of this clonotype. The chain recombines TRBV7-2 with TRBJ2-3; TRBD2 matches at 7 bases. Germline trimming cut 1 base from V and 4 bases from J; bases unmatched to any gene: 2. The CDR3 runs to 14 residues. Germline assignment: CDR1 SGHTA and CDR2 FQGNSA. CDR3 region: CASSLGAGADTQYF. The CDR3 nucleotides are TGTGCCAGCAGCTTAGGGGCGGGAGCAGATACGCAGTATTTT. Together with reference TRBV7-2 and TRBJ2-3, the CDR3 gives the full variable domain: GAGVSQSPSNKVTEKGKDVELRCDPISGHTALYWYRQSLGQGLEFLIYFQGNSAPDKSGLPSDRFSAERTGGSVSTLTIQRTQQEDSAVYLCASSLGAGADTQYFGPGTRLTVL.

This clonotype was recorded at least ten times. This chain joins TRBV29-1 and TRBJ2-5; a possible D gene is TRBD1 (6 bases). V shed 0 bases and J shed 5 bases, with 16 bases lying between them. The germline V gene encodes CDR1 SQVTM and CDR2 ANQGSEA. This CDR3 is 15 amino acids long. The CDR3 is CSVEETGTQLETQYF. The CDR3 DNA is TGCAGCGTTGAAGAAACAGGGACGCAGCTCGAGACCCAGTACTTC.